The 18 T cell receptor beta chains below were found in one sample sequenced in a study of blood T cell repertoires in COVID-19. Here immunoSEQ multiplex PCR was the method, and the copy in TCRdb shows in-frame clones only, minus some. The profile covers 130,000 to 150,000 clones, with more than 75% appearing a single time and around 8.3% taken by the ten largest. Sequenced material: peripheral blood. These receptor sequences come from a woman between 45 and 65 years old with active or convalescent COVID-19.

The chain carries TRBV7-3 and TRBJ1-2; 8 bases map to TRBD1. Looked up from germline, CDR1 is SGHTA and CDR2 is FQGTGA. This CDR3 is 13 amino acids long. V trimming: 2 bases; J trimming: 6 bases; junction bases outside the gene matches: 2. The CDR3 nucleotides read TGTGCCAGCAGCTTAGGCAGGGGGCATGGCTACACCTTC. Its translation is CASSLGRGHGYTF.

V is TRBV28 and J is TRBJ2-2; TRBD2 might be the D (6 bases). The CDR3 is 14 amino acids. Between the trimmed V and J ends, which lost 3 bases and 4 bases, there was a span of 9 bases. The germline V gene has CDR1 MDHEN and CDR2 SYDVKM. The CDR3 DNA sequence: TGTGCCAGCAGTTTTGGGGGGAGCACCGGGGAGCTGTTTTTT. Its translation: CASSFGGSTGELFF.

The chain uses TRBV7-6 and TRBJ2-7, with TRBD2 matching 11 bases. CDR3 length: 15 amino acids. CDR1 is SGHVS and CDR2 is FNYEAQ in the germline V gene. V gave up 4 bases and J gave up 3 bases; unmatched junction bases: 5. CDR3 nucleotide sequence: TGTGCCAGCAGCTCTTGGACTAGCGGGCTCTACGAGCAGTACTTC. It translates to CASSSWTSGLYEQYF.

The chain is built from TRBV27 and TRBJ1-5; 9 bases match TRBD1. This CDR3 is 16 amino acids long. The germline gives CDR1 MNHEY, CDR2 SMNVEV (reference sequence). V lost 2 bases and J lost 4; bases outside the gene matches: 6. Here the CDR3 reads CASSLGTGLGNQPQHF. CDR3 in DNA: TGTGCCAGCAGTTTAGGGACAGGGCTAGGGAATCAGCCCCAGCATTTT.

The chain has TRBV30 and TRBJ2-1; 8 nucleotides line up with TRBD1. The length of the CDR3 is 11 residues. The germline V gene encodes CDR1 GTSNPN and CDR2 SVGIG (reference sequence). With V trimmed by 8 bases and J by 9 bases, 6 bases remained unmatched. The DNA for the CDR3 is TGTGCCACTTCAGGGGGCAGTGAGCAGTTCTTC. Amino acid sequence: CATSGGSEQFF.

This clone was counted at least ten times. The CDR3 DNA reads TGTGCCAGCAGTTACAGGGAGACAGATACGCAGTATTTT. Translation gives CASSYRETDTQYF. The chain uses TRBV6-2 or TRBV6-3 and TRBJ2-3, with D possibly TRBD2 on 5 matching bases. The germline V gene encodes CDR1 MNHEY and CDR2 SVGEGT. Between the trimmed V and J ends, which lost 2 bases and 3 bases, there was a span of 6 bases. The CDR3 is 13 amino acids.

The chain has TRBV10-3 and TRBJ2-7, with 8 nucleotides matching TRBD1. The CDR3 covers 14 residues. V lost 8 bases to trimming and J lost 5 bases; unmatched junction nucleotides: 11. From germline, CDR1 is ENHRY and CDR2 SYGVKD. The CDR3 loop reads CAIVPGQAPDEQYF. The CDR3 nucleotides are TGTGCCATCGTACCGGGACAGGCCCCTGACGAGCAGTACTTC.

J is TRBJ1-5 and V is TRBV2; TRBD1 might be the D (5 bases). The length of the CDR3 is 13 residues. V lost 4 bases to trimming and J lost 7 bases, with 11 bases between them. Germline V CDR1 and CDR2: SNHLY, FYNNEI. CDR3: CASSGGYGQPQHF. The DNA for the CDR3 is TGTGCCAGCAGTGGGGGCTATGGCCAGCCCCAGCATTTT.

The rearrangement joins TRBV4-1 to TRBJ1-1; D is unresolved. The CDR3 is made up of 14 amino acids. Trimming removed 1 base from V and 4 bases from J, with 10 bases in between. The germline V gene encodes CDR1 MGHRA and CDR2 YSYEKL. The CDR3 DNA reads TGCGCCAGCAGCCAAGGTATGAGGGCCACTGAAGCTTTCTTT. Translation gives CASSQGMRATEAFF.

The rearrangement joins TRBV30 to TRBJ1-1; D ambiguous. CDR3 length equals 11 residues. V was pared by 5 bases and J by 0 bases, with 4 bases between. The germline V gene encodes CDR1 GTSNPN and CDR2 SVGIG (reference sequence). CDR3 DNA: TGTGCCTGGTCAATGAACACTGAAGCTTTCTTT. This codes for CAWSMNTEAFF.

The V and J genes are TRBV27 and TRBJ2-1; a possible D gene is TRBD1 (6 bases). This CDR3 contains 13 residues. Germline CDR1 and CDR2: MNHEY and SMNVEV (reference sequence). The CDR3 DNA sequence: TGTGCAGTCCGGGACAACTCCTACAATGAGCAGTTCTTC. Translated, it gives CAVRDNSYNEQFF.

The chain carries TRBV27 and TRBJ2-2, with D perhaps matching TRBD2 (6 bases). The germline V and J ends were trimmed by 2 bases and 3 bases, with 10 bases remaining between them. Per germline, CDR1 MNHEY and CDR2 SMNVEV (reference sequence). CDR3 length: 15 amino acids. CDR3 amino acids: CASSLGTLHTGELFF. CDR3 bases: TGTGCCAGCAGTTTAGGGACTCTCCACACCGGGGAGCTGTTTTTT.

The V call is TRBV5-1, the J call TRBJ2-3, with 7 nucleotides matching TRBD2. CDR3 length equals 16 residues. Germline loops: CDR1 SGHRS, CDR2 YFSETQ. The J segment lost 0 bases and the V segment lost 0 bases, leaving 4 bases of the junction unmatched. CDR3 sequence: CASSLALGGSTDTQYF. The CDR3 nucleotides read TGCGCCAGCAGCTTGGCCTTGGGAGGGAGCACAGATACGCAGTATTTT.

The chain joins TRBV11-2 to TRBJ2-1, with D possibly being TRBD1 (6 bases). Trimming cost V 7 bases and J 15 bases, with 16 bases left between them. Germline V gene lookup returns CDR1 SGHAT and CDR2 FQNNGV. The CDR3 spans 11 residues. The DNA of the CDR3 is TGTGCCAGCACCCTATACAGGGAACTGTTCTTC. Translated, it gives CASTLYRELFF.

V is TRBV14 and J is TRBJ1-2; perhaps TRBD1 as D (6 bases). The germline CDR1 and CDR2 sequences are SGHDN and FVKESK. The germline V and J ends were trimmed by 1 base and 6 bases, with 15 bases remaining between them. This CDR3 spans 15 amino acids. The CDR3 DNA reads as TGTGCCAGCAGCCAAGTATACAGGGACCGAGATGGCTACACCTTC. Amino acid sequence: CASSQVYRDRDGYTF.

V gene TRBV6-2 or TRBV6-3 combines with J gene TRBJ2-6, with unresolved D. This CDR3 has 14 amino acids. From germline, CDR1 is MNHEY and CDR2 SVGEGT. Deletions cut 5 bases from V and 2 bases from J, with 7 bases between. CDR3 DNA: TGTGCCAGCAGTGCGAGCCCTGGGGCCAACGTCCTGACTTTC. This translates into CASSASPGANVLTF.

Concerning this clone: The identical CDR3 is also encoded by other nucleotide sequences in the sample. V gene TRBV6-5 combines with J gene TRBJ1-3; a weak D match, TRBD1 (6 bases). CDR1 is MNHEY, CDR2 SVGAGI, per germline. V gave up 5 bases and J gave up 2 bases, with 10 bases separating them. The CDR3 extends over 14 amino acids. The CDR3 DNA sequence: TGTGCCAGCAGTCGAACAGGGCCTGGAAACACCATATATTTT. Protein sequence: CASSRTGPGNTIYF.

V is TRBV27 and J is TRBJ1-5, with TRBD1 matching 10 bases. The CDR3 loop spans 16 amino acids. V trimming: 3 bases; J trimming: 6 bases; junction bases outside the gene matches: 8. Germline V CDR1 and CDR2: MNHEY, SMNVEV (reference sequence). The CDR3 reads CASSFGTGAGGQPQHF. The CDR3 DNA reads TGTGCCAGCAGTTTCGGGACAGGGGCAGGTGGTCAGCCCCAGCATTTT.